A selection of T cell receptor beta chains follows, all from one sample in a study of beta chain features in type 1 diabetes. Profiled with immunoSEQ multiplex PCR; TCRdb holds only in-frame clones, not every one. The sample lists more than 300,000 clones, around 9.6% occurring once. The sample consisted of central memory CD4+ T cells from blood. These receptors were obtained from a young man with type 1 diabetes. The CDR3 runs from the conserved cysteine through the conserved F or W.

TRBV7-3,TRBJ2-3,CASSPRRRGADTQYF
TRBV5-1,TRBJ2-7,CASSFSVTGGYEQYF
TRBV5-6,TRBJ1-1,CASSRRGNTEAFF
TRBV5-1,TRBJ2-1,CASSLRTEVNEQFF
TRBV6-5,TRBJ1-1,CASIAQGTMNTEAFF
TRBV4-2,TRBJ2-5,CASRGPAPRETQYF
TRBV30,TRBJ2-1,CAWSVFGGGTSSYNEQFF
TRBV4-1,TRBJ2-4,CASSLGRLGQAFKNIQYF
TRBV6-5,TRBJ2-3,CASGGRTTDTQYF
TRBV5-4,TRBJ1-1,CASSLEGQGMNTEAFF
TRBV28,TRBJ1-4,CASSLWQPAGQKLFF
TRBV9,TRBJ2-4,CATKDRERENIQYF
TRBV6-5,TRBJ2-7,CASTALRTAYEQYF
TRBV28,TRBJ1-4,CASSFGGGPNEKLFF
TRBV10-3,TRBJ1-5,CAISEREAKGNQPQHF
TRBV27,TRBJ2-7,CASRRGVAEQYF
TRBV5-1,TRBJ1-1,CASSQAGDTEAFF
TRBV11-2,TRBJ2-5,CASSLGVIGETQYF
TRBV5-8,TRBJ1-1,CASSPLLGGRSEAFF
TRBV6-6,TRBJ1-4,CASSPAGGGGEKLFF
TRBV19,TRBJ1-2,CASSTPGTGKGDGYTF
TRBV5-1,TRBJ2-5,CASSLPGEETQYF
TRBV7-9,TRBJ2-1,CASSLAHLVYNEQFF
TRBV10-2,TRBJ2-7,CASSDPPGTNYEQYF
TRBV4-3,TRBJ2-1,CASGLAGDGEQFF
TRBV6-4,TRBJ1-2,CASSRQGYGYTF
TRBV5-1,TRBJ2-3,CASSLDPGGTQGDTQYF
TRBV18,TRBJ2-1,CASSPQTGRSYNEQFF
TRBV28,TRBJ1-1,CASNGRTEAFF
TRBV10-3,TRBJ1-2,CAISGGQGHGYTF
TRBV2,TRBJ2-7,CASSENARGEQYF
TRBV11-3,TRBJ2-7,CASSQSDSSYEQYF
TRBV5-5,TRBJ1-4,CASSADSFEKLFF
TRBV6-5,TRBJ1-5,CASSSRGNQPQHF
TRBV27,TRBJ2-5,CASSPKTLQGVIETQYF
TRBV6-6,TRBJ2-7,CASSYRSSGEQYF
TRBV10-3,TRBJ2-2,CAILIRGGGELFF
TRBV19,TRBJ2-3,CATSYLPDTQYF
TRBV10-3,TRBJ2-7,CAISGPGQTYEQYF
TRBV5-4,TRBJ1-2,CASSLPGAYGYTF
TRBV28,TRBJ2-7,CASTPGGASSEQYF
TRBV19,TRBJ1-1,CASSISSLGAPNTEAFF
TRBV28,TRBJ1-2,CASSPIQGARYGYTF
TRBV6-5,TRBJ2-1,CASSSPRDSGYNEQFF
TRBV4-2,TRBJ1-2,CASSQDPGQGGNYGYTF
TRBV4-1,TRBJ2-3,CASSQTPAGGGPDTQYF
TRBV5-4,TRBJ2-1,CASSLVASFYNEQFF
TRBV27,TRBJ1-2,CASSLKGAGYGYTF
TRBV4-3,TRBJ2-7,CASSPAISGTTYEQYF
TRBV6-5,TRBJ2-7,CASSPLGREQYF
TRBV7-9,TRBJ2-5,CASSLVETQYF